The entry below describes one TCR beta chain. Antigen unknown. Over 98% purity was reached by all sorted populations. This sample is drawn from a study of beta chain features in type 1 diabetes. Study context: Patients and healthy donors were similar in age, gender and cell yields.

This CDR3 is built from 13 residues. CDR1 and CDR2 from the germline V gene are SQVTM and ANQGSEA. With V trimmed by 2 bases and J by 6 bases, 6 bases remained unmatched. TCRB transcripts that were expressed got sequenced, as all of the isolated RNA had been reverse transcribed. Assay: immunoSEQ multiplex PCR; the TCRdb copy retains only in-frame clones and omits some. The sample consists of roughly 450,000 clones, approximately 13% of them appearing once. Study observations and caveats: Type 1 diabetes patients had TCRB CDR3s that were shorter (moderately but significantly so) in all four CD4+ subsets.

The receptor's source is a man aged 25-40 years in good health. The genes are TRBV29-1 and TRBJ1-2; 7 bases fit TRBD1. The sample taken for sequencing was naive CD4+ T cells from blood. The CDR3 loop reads CSVERGRENGYTF. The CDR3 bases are TGCAGCGTTGAAAGGGGGCGGGAGAATGGCTACACCTTC.